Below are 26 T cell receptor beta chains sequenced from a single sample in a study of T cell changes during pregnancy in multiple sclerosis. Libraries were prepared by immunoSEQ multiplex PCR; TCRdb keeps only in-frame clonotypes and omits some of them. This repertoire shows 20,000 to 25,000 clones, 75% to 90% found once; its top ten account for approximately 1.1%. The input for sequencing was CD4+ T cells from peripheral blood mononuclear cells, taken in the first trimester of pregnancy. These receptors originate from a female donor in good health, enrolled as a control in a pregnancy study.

The CDR3 nucleotides are TGTGCCAGCAGTAGAGGGAACTCTGGAAACACCATATATTTT. Protein sequence: CASSRGNSGNTIYF. V is TRBV6-1 and J is TRBJ1-3; D call uncertain. V lost 5 bases and J 0 bases, leaving 8 bases between the germline ends. Germline CDR1 MNHNS, CDR2 SASEGT. CDR3 length equals 14 residues.

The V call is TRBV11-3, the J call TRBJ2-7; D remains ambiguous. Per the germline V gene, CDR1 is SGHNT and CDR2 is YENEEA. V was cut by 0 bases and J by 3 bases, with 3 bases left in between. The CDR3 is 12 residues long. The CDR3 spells CASSLDSYEQYF. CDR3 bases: TGTGCCAGCAGCTTAGACAGCTACGAGCAGTACTTC.

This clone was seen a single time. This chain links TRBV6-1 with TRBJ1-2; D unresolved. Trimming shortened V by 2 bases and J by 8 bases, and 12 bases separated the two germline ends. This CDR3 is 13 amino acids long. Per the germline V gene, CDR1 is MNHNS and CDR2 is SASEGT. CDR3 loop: CASSESVPKGYTF. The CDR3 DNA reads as TGTGCCAGCAGTGAATCGGTCCCGAAAGGCTACACCTTC.

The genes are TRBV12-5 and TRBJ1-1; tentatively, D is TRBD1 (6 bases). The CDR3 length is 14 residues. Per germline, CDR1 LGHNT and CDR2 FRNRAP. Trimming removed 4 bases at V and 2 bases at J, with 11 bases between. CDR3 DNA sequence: TGTGCTAGTGGTTCCGGACAGAAAAACACTGAAGCTTTCTTT. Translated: CASGSGQKNTEAFF. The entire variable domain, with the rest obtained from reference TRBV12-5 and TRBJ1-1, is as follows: DARVTQTPRHKVTEMGQEVTMRCQPILGHNTVFWYRQTMMQGLELLAYFRNRAPLDDSGMPKDRFSAEMPDATLATLKIQPSEPRDSAVYFCASGSGQKNTEAFFGQGTRLTVV.

CDR3 residues: CASSVVGDGSTEAFF. DNA of the CDR3: TGTGCCAGCAGCGTAGTTGGAGACGGCTCAACTGAAGCTTTCTTT. The V call is TRBV9, the J call TRBJ1-1, with D unclear. V lost 0 bases to trimming and J lost 5 bases, with 14 bases between them. This CDR3 is built from 15 residues. Per the germline V gene, CDR1 is SGDLS and CDR2 is YYNGEE. Filled out from reference TRBV9 and TRBJ1-1, the complete variable domain reads DSGVTQTPKHLITATGQRVTLRCSPRSGDLSVYWYQQSLDQGLQFLIQYYNGEERAKGNILERFSAQQFPDLHSELNLSSLELGDSALYFCASSVVGDGSTEAFFGQGTRLTVV.

The DNA of the CDR3 is TGTGCCAGCAGCAAAATAAAAGCAGGGGGCCACGGGGAGCTGTTTTTT. It translates to CASSKIKAGGHGELFF. This rearrangement joins TRBV7-8 to TRBJ2-2; 8 bases line up with TRBD1. Germline CDR1 SGHVS, CDR2 FQNEAQ. The V gene end was trimmed by 5 bases and the J gene end by 7 bases; junction bases not matched to a gene: 12. This CDR3 contains 16 residues.

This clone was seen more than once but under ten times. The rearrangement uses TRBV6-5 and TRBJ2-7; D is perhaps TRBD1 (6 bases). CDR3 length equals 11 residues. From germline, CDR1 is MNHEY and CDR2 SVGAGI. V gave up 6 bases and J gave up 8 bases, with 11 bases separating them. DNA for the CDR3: TGTGCCAGCAGACAGGGCCCCCAGCAGTACTTC. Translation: CASRQGPQQYF.

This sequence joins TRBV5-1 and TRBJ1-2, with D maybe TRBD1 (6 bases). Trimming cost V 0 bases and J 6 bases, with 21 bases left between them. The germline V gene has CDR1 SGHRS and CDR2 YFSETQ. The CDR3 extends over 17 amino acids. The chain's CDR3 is CASSLGWGQLKGDGYTF. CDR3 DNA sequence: TGCGCCAGCAGCTTGGGATGGGGGCAGCTAAAGGGGGATGGCTACACCTTC.

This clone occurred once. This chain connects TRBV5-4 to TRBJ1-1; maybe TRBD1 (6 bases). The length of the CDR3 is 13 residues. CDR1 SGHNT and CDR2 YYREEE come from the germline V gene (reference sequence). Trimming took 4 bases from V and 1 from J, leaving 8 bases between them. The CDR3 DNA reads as TGTGCCAGCAGCCTGGGGGCGAACACTGAAGCTTTCTTT. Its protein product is CASSLGANTEAFF.

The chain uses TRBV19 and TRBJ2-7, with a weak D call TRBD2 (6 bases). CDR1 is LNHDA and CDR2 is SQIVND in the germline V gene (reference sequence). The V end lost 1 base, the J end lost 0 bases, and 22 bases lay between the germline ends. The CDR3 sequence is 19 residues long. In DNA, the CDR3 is TGTGCCAGTAGTATAGTGGTGGGGGGTGGACCCCCCAGCTCCTACGAGCAGTACTTC. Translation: CASSIVVGGGPPSSYEQYF. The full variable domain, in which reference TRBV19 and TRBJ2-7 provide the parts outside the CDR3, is DGGITQSPKYLFRKEGQNVTLSCEQNLNHDAMYWYRQDPGQGLRLIYYSQIVNDFQKGDIAEGYSVSREKKESFPLTVTSAQKNPTAFYLCASSIVVGGGPPSSYEQYFGPGTRLTVT.

The chain's CDR3 is CASSLRGQGGTGELFF. Written as DNA, the CDR3 is TGTGCCAGCAGCTTGAGGGGACAGGGGGGCACCGGGGAGCTGTTTTTT. The rearrangement uses TRBV5-5 and TRBJ2-2, with TRBD1 matching 11 bases. The CDR3 contains 16 residues. J was trimmed by 4 bases and V by 1 base; bases with no gene match: 3. The germline CDR1 and CDR2 sequences are SGHKS and YYEKEE (reference sequence).

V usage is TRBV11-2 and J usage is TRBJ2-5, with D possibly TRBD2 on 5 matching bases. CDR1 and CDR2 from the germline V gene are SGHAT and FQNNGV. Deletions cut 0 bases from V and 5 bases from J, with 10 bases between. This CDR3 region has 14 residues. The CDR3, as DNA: TGTGCCAGCAGCTTAGATCGAGGGCCGGAGACCCAGTACTTC. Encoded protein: CASSLDRGPETQYF. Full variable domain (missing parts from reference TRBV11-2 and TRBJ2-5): EAGVAQSPRYKIIEKRQSVAFWCNPISGHATLYWYQQILGQGPKLLIQFQNNGVVDDSQLPKDRFSAERLKGVDSTLKIQPAKLEDSAVYLCASSLDRGPETQYFGPGTRLLVL.

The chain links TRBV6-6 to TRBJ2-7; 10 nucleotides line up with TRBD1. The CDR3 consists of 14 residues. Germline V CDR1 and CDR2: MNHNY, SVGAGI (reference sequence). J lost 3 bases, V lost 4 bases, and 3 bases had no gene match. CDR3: CASSFRDRGYEQYF. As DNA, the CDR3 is TGTGCCAGCAGTTTCCGGGACAGGGGCTACGAGCAGTACTTC.

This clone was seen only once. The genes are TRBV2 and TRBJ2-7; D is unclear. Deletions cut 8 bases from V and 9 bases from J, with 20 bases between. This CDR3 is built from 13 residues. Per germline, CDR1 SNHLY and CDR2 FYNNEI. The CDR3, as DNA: TGTGCCAGCGAACCCCTGGTGAGCGATGCGCAGTACTTC. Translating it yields CASEPLVSDAQYF. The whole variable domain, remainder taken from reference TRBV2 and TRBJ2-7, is EPEVTQTPSHQVTQMGQEVILRCVPISNHLYFYWYRQILGQKVEFLVSFYNNEISEKSEIFDDQFSVERPDGSNFTLKIRSTKLEDSAMYFCASEPLVSDAQYFGPGTRLTVT.

CDR3 nucleotides: TGTGCCAGCAGCTTTTGGGGACAGATCTATAATTCACCCCTCCACTTT. Translation: CASSFWGQIYNSPLHF. V and J are TRBV7-2 and TRBJ1-6, with 7 positions matching TRBD1. The length of the CDR3 is 16 residues. Germline values: CDR1 SGHTA, CDR2 FQGNSA. With 3 bases clipped from V and 3 bases from J, the junction kept 5 bases outside the gene matches.

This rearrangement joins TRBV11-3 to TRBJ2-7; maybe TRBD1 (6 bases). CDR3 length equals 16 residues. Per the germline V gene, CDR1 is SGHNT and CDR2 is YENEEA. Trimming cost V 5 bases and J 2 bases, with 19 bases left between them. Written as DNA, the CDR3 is TGTGCCAGCAGCCCCGGACAGCTTGGGGCTCCCTACGAGCAGTACTTC. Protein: CASSPGQLGAPYEQYF.

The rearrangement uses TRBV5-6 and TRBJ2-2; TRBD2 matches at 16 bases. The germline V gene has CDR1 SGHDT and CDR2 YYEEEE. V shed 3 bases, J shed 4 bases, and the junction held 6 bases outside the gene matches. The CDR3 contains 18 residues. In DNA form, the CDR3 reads TGTGCCAGCAGCTACGGGACTAGCGGGAGGGGAGGCACCGGGGAGCTGTTTTTT. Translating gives CASSYGTSGRGGTGELFF.

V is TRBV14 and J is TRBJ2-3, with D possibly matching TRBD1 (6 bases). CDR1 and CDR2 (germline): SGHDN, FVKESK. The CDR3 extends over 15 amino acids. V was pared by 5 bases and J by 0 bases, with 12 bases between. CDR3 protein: CASSTRQASTDTQYF. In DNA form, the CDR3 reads TGTGCCAGCAGCACCCGACAGGCGAGCACAGATACGCAGTATTTT. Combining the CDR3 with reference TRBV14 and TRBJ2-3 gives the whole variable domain EAGVTQFPSHSVIEKGQTVTLRCDPISGHDNLYWYRRVMGKEIKFLLHFVKESKQDESGMPNNRFLAERTGGTYSTLKVQPAELEDSGVYFCASSTRQASTDTQYFGPGTRLTVL.

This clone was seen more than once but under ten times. The CDR3 region is CASSETRVHEQYF. Written as DNA, the CDR3 is TGCGCCAGCAGTGAGACCAGGGTCCACGAGCAGTACTTC. This chain joins TRBV10-1 and TRBJ2-7; TRBD1 might be the D (5 bases). CDR3 size: 13 residues. V gave up 2 bases and J gave up 5 bases, with 10 bases separating them. Germline V gives CDR1 WNHNN, CDR2 SYGVQD (reference sequence).

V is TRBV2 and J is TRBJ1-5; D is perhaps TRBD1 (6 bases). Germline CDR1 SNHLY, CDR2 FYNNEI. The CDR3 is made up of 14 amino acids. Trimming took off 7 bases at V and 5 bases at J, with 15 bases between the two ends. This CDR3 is CASTQDSQYQPQHF. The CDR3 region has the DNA TGTGCCAGCACCCAGGACAGTCAGTATCAGCCCCAGCATTTT.

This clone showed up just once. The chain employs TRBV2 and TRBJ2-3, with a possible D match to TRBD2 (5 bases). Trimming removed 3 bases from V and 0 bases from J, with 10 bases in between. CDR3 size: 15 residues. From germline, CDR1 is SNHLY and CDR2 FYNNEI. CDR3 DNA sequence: TGTGCCAGCAGTGAGAACGGGATGAGCACAGATACGCAGTATTTT. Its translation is CASSENGMSTDTQYF.

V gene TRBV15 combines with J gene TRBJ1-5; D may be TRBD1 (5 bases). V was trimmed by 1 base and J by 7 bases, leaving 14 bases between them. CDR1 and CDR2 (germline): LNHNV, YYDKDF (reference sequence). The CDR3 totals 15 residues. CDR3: CATSRVGGTGQPQHF. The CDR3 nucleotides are TGTGCCACCAGCAGAGTTGGGGGGACCGGGCAGCCCCAGCATTTT.

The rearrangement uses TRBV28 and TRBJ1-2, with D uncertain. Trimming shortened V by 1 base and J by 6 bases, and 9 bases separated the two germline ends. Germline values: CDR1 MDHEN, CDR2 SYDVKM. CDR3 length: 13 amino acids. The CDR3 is CASSLFGGDGYTF. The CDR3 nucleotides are TGTGCCAGCAGTTTATTTGGCGGAGATGGCTACACCTTC.

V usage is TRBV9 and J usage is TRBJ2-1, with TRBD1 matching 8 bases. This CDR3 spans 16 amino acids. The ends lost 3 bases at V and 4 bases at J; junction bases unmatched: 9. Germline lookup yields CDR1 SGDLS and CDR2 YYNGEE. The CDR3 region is CASSAELRTGYNEQFF. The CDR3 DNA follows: TGTGCCAGCAGCGCGGAACTCAGGACAGGGTACAATGAGCAGTTCTTC.

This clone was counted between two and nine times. The CDR3 reads CASSARGLAGADTQYF. The CDR3 region has the DNA TGTGCCAGCAGCGCACGGGGACTAGCTGGGGCAGATACGCAGTATTTT. The J gene is TRBJ2-3, the V gene TRBV14; 9 bases match TRBD2. CDR1 and CDR2 (germline): SGHDN, FVKESK. Unmatched junction bases numbered 10, after V lost 5 bases and J lost 4 bases. This CDR3 is 16 amino acids long. Variable domain in full (rest from reference TRBV14 and TRBJ2-3): EAGVTQFPSHSVIEKGQTVTLRCDPISGHDNLYWYRRVMGKEIKFLLHFVKESKQDESGMPNNRFLAERTGGTYSTLKVQPAELEDSGVYFCASSARGLAGADTQYFGPGTRLTVL.

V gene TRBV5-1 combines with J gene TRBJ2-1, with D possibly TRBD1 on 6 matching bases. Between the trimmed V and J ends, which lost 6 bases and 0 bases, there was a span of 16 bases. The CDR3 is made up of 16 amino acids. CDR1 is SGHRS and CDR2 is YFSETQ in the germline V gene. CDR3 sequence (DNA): TGCGCCAGCACCCCCCAAGGACAGAGCTCCTACAATGAGCAGTTCTTC. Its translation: CASTPQGQSSYNEQFF.